The 17 T cell receptor beta chains in this list originate from one sample, sequenced in a study of PD-L1 blockade in urothelial cancer. The time point was: pretreatment peripheral blood. The protocol was immunoSEQ multiplex PCR, while the TCRdb copy is restricted to in-frame clones and leaves out a portion. The data contain roughly 40,000 clones, roughly 88% of them singletons. The sequenced sample was PBMCs, obtained around atezolizumab (anti-PD-L1) treatment. The receptors derive from a donor at least 40 years old with urothelial cancer.

This clone was recorded only once. V is TRBV29-1 and J is TRBJ1-1; the D gene is possibly TRBD1 (5 bases). Germline CDR1 SQVTM, CDR2 ANQGSEA. Between the trimmed V and J ends, which lost 7 bases and 7 bases, there was a span of 19 bases. The CDR3 extends over 13 amino acids. The CDR3 is CSARGRQDSEAFF. CDR3 DNA: TGCAGCGCCCGTGGCCGGCAAGACAGTGAAGCTTTCTTT.

This rearrangement joins TRBV7-9 to TRBJ1-2, with 8 bases lining up with TRBD1. CDR3 size: 14 residues. Trimming at V came to 6 bases and at J to 8 bases, leaving 11 bases not matched to a gene. In germline, CDR1 is SEHNR, CDR2 FQNEAQ (reference sequence). The CDR3 loop is CASRPDRAQGGYTF. The DNA for the CDR3 is TGTGCCAGCAGACCGGACAGGGCCCAGGGGGGCTACACCTTC.

The chain recombines TRBV5-8 with TRBJ2-1, with a weak D call TRBD1 (5 bases). Trimming left V 0 bases short and J 1 base short, with 14 bases between. The CDR3 has 17 residues. Per germline, CDR1 SGHTS and CDR2 YDEGEE. Here the CDR3 DNA reads TGTGCCAGCAGCTTGGCCAAGGCAGGGCCTTCCTACAATGAGCAGTTCTTC. Translating gives CASSLAKAGPSYNEQFF. Looking up the rest from reference TRBV5-8 and TRBJ2-1 gives the full variable domain: EAGVTQSPTHLIKTRGQQATLRCSPISGHTSVYWYQQALGLGLQFLLWYDEGEERNRGNFPPRFSGRQFPNYSSELNVNALELEDSALYLCASSLAKAGPSYNEQFFGPGTRLTVL.

J is TRBJ2-3 and V is TRBV5-1; D gene unclear. The CDR3 length is 14 residues. Germline V gene lookup returns CDR1 SGHRS and CDR2 YFSETQ. V dropped 2 bases and J dropped 0 bases, with 7 bases sitting between them. CDR3 amino acids: CASSFSPSTDTQYF. The CDR3 nucleotides read TGCGCCAGCAGCTTCTCCCCTAGCACAGATACGCAGTATTTT.

This clone appeared once. This sequence joins TRBV27 and TRBJ2-7, with 9 bases identical to TRBD1. Germline V gene data show CDR1 as MNHEY and CDR2 as SMNVEV (reference sequence). Trimming cost V 10 bases and J 7 bases; bases outside gene matches: 14. This CDR3 contains 14 residues. The CDR3 DNA reads as TGTGCCACCTCCCGGGGACAGGGAACGGGGGAGCAGTACTTC. It specifies CATSRGQGTGEQYF.

The rearrangement joins TRBV4-1 to TRBJ1-1; D is ambiguous. V gave up 6 bases and J gave up 0 bases, with 8 bases separating them. The CDR3 spans 13 residues. Germline-derived CDR1 and CDR2 are MGHRA and YSYEKL. CDR3 sequence: CASRGGLNTEAFF. DNA for the CDR3: TGCGCCAGCAGGGGAGGCCTGAACACTGAAGCTTTCTTT.

This chain links TRBV18 with TRBJ2-7, with a possible D match to TRBD2 (5 bases). CDR1 KGHSH and CDR2 LQKENI come from the germline V gene. Between the trimmed V and J ends, which lost 3 bases and 4 bases, there was a span of 16 bases. The CDR3 runs 15 residues. The CDR3: CASSPFSVGEYEQYF. The DNA for the CDR3 is TGTGCCAGCTCACCTTTCTCCGTGGGAGAATACGAGCAGTACTTC.

The CDR3 sequence: CASSPGTGGVEQYF. In nucleotides, the CDR3 is TGTGCCAGTAGTCCAGGGACAGGGGGCGTCGAGCAGTACTTC. The chain uses TRBV19 and TRBJ2-7, with 12 positions matching TRBD1. V shed 5 bases and J 6 bases; nucleotides not matched to a gene: 5. The CDR3 contains 14 residues. In germline, CDR1 is LNHDA, CDR2 SQIVND (reference sequence).

The chain combines TRBV19 with TRBJ1-2, with 9 positions matching TRBD1. The length of the CDR3 is 14 residues. Germline CDR1 is LNHDA and CDR2 is SQIVND (reference sequence). After removal of 6 bases from V and 4 bases from J, the junction contained 6 bases not matched to a gene. CDR3 in amino acids: CASSQGQGIYGYTF. The CDR3 DNA is TGTGCCAGTAGCCAGGGACAGGGCATCTATGGCTACACCTTC.

The V call is TRBV5-6, the J call TRBJ1-2, with D possibly matching TRBD1 (5 bases). Germline V lookup: CDR1 SGHDT, CDR2 YYEEEE. The CDR3 loop spans 15 amino acids. The V gene lost 6 bases and the J gene lost 0 bases, with 15 bases spanning the gap. The CDR3 reads CASTTLRGTNYGYTF. CDR3 DNA sequence: TGTGCCAGCACAACGCTCCGGGGGACTAACTATGGCTACACCTTC.

This clone was recorded once. The rearrangement joins TRBV5-5 to TRBJ2-5, with D possibly TRBD2 on 5 matching bases. Trimming removed 2 bases from V and 2 bases from J, with 13 bases in between. CDR1 SGHKS and CDR2 YYEKEE come from the germline V gene (reference sequence). CDR3 size: 15 residues. The CDR3 nucleotides are TGTGCCAGCAGCTTTTCGGCGGGTGCACAAGAGACCCAGTACTTC. It translates to CASSFSAGAQETQYF.

This chain joins TRBV7-9 and TRBJ2-7; TRBD2 matches at 13 bases. Per germline, CDR1 SEHNR and CDR2 FQNEAQ (reference sequence). The length of the CDR3 is 15 residues. Trimming removed 4 bases from V and 3 bases from J; junction bases left unmatched: 3. CDR3 sequence reads: CASSSRTSGSYEQYF. The CDR3 coding sequence is TGTGCCAGCAGCTCCCGGACTAGCGGGAGCTACGAGCAGTACTTC.

The chain employs TRBV7-9 and TRBJ2-5; 8 bases line up with TRBD2. J was trimmed by 5 bases and V by 5 bases; bases with no gene match: 7. Germline-derived CDR1 and CDR2 are SEHNR and FQNEAQ (reference sequence). There are 14 residues in the CDR3. Here the CDR3 reads CASSPRGGGETQYF. CDR3 DNA sequence: TGTGCCAGCAGCCCCCGTGGCGGGGGGGAGACCCAGTACTTC.

This clone was detected a few times. At one of its ends the junction is not consistent with the germline gene, which may arise from a read error. This chain's CDR3 is CASSPGGPQHF. DNA of the CDR3: TGTGCTAGCAGCCCGGGTGGGCCCCAGCATTTT. This rearrangement joins TRBV7-7 to TRBJ1-5; D not resolved. Germline V gene sequence: CDR1 SSHAT, CDR2 FNYEAQ (reference sequence). CDR3 length equals 11 residues.

This chain links TRBV27 with TRBJ2-2; 14 nucleotides align to TRBD2. The CDR3 has 17 residues. The germline gives CDR1 MNHEY, CDR2 SMNVEV (reference sequence). V was clipped by 5 bases and J by 5 bases; unmatched bases: 7. The CDR3 DNA sequence: TGTGCCAGCAGTCCCCCGGGACTAGCGGGAGTAACCGGGGAGCTGTTTTTT. Translating it yields CASSPPGLAGVTGELFF.

This chain links TRBV6-1 with TRBJ2-5, with 8 bases matching TRBD2. The CDR3 consists of 15 residues. Germline V gene lookup returns CDR1 MNHNS and CDR2 SASEGT. The V segment lost 10 bases and the J segment 1 base; nucleotides outside the gene matches: 11. The chain's CDR3 is CATGPGLGSQETQYF. CDR3 coding DNA: TGTGCCACCGGGCCGGGACTAGGATCCCAAGAGACCCAGTACTTC.

This clone has more than one count but fewer than ten. V gene TRBV20-1 combines with J gene TRBJ2-5, with D possibly matching TRBD1 (5 bases). The germline V gene has CDR1 DFQATT and CDR2 SNEGSKA (reference sequence). The CDR3 spans 11 residues. The V end lost 1 base, the J end lost 7 bases, and 7 bases lay between the germline ends. CDR3: CSARGQGTQYF. In DNA, the CDR3 is TGCAGTGCTAGAGGTCAGGGGACCCAGTACTTC.